These T cell receptor beta chains were read from a single sample in a study of blood T cell repertoires in COVID-19. Sequencing used immunoSEQ multiplex PCR; TCRdb keeps in-frame clones, though not all of them. Of fewer than 200,000 clones in the sample, around 92% were seen once. Sequences were obtained from peripheral blood. The receptors shown here come from a man younger than 45 with COVID-19, enrolled during active disease. Each CDR3 is given with its conserved first and last residue. The order of the fields is D gene, J gene, clone size, V gene, CDR3 DNA, CDR3 protein. The D gene is left open where the match is weak. A row's size may be missing; if present it is once, few, many or a size class.

NA,TRBJ1-1,NA,TRBV9,TGTGCCAGCAGCGTATCCGCGGGCACTGAAGCTTTCTTT,CASSVSAGTEAFF
TRBD2,TRBJ2-3,NA,TRBV7-2,TGTGCCAGCAGCCCACCGGGACTAGCGGGAGGAGATACGCAGTATTTT,CASSPPGLAGGDTQYF
NA,TRBJ2-3,NA,TRBV29-1,TGCAGCGTTGAGGACGGGGGGCGCATGACAGATACGCAGTATTTT,CSVEDGGRMTDTQYF
NA,TRBJ1-3,NA,TRBV9,TGTGCCAGCTCGGGGGGCGCTGGTGGAAACACCATATATTTT,CASSGGAGGNTIYF
NA,TRBJ2-2,NA,TRBV30,TGTGCCTGGAGTACGGGACAGAACACCGGGGAGCTGTTTTTT,CAWSTGQNTGELFF
TRBD1,TRBJ1-6,few,TRBV6-2/TRBV6-3,TGTGCCAGCAGTTGGAGGGGACAGCGAGATTCACCCCTCCACTTT,CASSWRGQRDSPLHF
NA,TRBJ2-3,NA,TRBV27,TGTGCCAGCAGTTTGACGGGTAGCACAGATACGCAGTATTTT,CASSLTGSTDTQYF
NA,TRBJ1-4,NA,TRBV28,TGTGCCAGCAGTCCACCCACAGGACATAATGAAAAACTGTTTTTT,CASSPPTGHNEKLFF
TRBD1,TRBJ2-1,few,TRBV5-4,TGTGCCAGCAGCTTGGAGGACAGGGCAGACTACAATGAGCAGTTCTTC,CASSLEDRADYNEQFF
TRBD1,TRBJ2-1,NA,TRBV5-8,TGTGCCAGCAAGGACAGGTCCTCCTCGTACAATGAGCAGTTCTTC,CASKDRSSSYNEQFF
NA,TRBJ1-4,NA,TRBV28,TGTGCCAGCACTCCGGGGGGACCCAATGAAAAACTGTTTTTT,CASTPGGPNEKLFF
TRBD1,TRBJ2-5,NA,TRBV4-2,TGTGCCAGCAGCCAAGGACAGGGGGGTCGGGAGACCCAGTACTTC,CASSQGQGGRETQYF
TRBD2,TRBJ2-7,NA,TRBV7-2,TGTGCCAGCAGCTTAGCTGTAGCGGGGGGACACTACGAGCAGTACTTC,CASSLAVAGGHYEQYF
NA,TRBJ1-1,NA,TRBV9,TGTGCCAGCAGCGTATCTGGGGGGTTGAACACTGAAGCTTTCTTT,CASSVSGGLNTEAFF
NA,TRBJ1-1,NA,TRBV7-2,TGTGCCAGCAGCTTAGCGAGGTTACTTTCCAACACTGAAGCTTTCTTT,CASSLARLLSNTEAFF
TRBD2,TRBJ2-5,NA,TRBV5-4,TGTGCCAGCAGCCGGATTAGCGGGATGGAGACCCAGTACTTC,CASSRISGMETQYF
NA,TRBJ2-1,NA,TRBV5-1,TGCGCCAGCAGCTTTTCTAATGAGCAGTTCTTC,CASSFSNEQFF
NA,TRBJ1-1,NA,TRBV5-1,TGCGCCAGCAGCTTGGTCGGAGGGGACACTGAAGCTTTCTTT,CASSLVGGDTEAFF
TRBD2,TRBJ2-3,NA,TRBV29-1,TGCAGCGTTTGGACTAGCGGACGTGGCACAGATACGCAGTATTTT,CSVWTSGRGTDTQYF
NA,TRBJ2-1,NA,TRBV6-6,TGTGCCAGCAGACCTCGGGGGGCCGCCTACAATGAGCAGTTCTTC,CASRPRGAAYNEQFF
TRBD1,TRBJ2-1,once,TRBV6-5,TGTGCCAGCAGTTACTCGTTACAGGGGGCCAGGAATGAGCAGTTCTTC,CASSYSLQGARNEQFF
TRBD1,TRBJ1-1,NA,TRBV14,TGTGCCAGCAGGGGACAGGGTCGGGGACGAGCCACTGAAGCTTTCTTT,CASRGQGRGRATEAFF
NA,TRBJ1-2,NA,TRBV28,TGTGCCAGCACTAGCGGGACTCTGTCTAACTATGGCTACACCTTC,CASTSGTLSNYGYTF
TRBD1,TRBJ1-2,NA,TRBV28,TGTGCCAGCAGTTTATGGGGACAGGATAACTATGGCTACACCTTC,CASSLWGQDNYGYTF
NA,TRBJ1-5,NA,TRBV6-5,TGTGCCAGCAGTTACACGACAGGAAGTGATCAGCCCCAGCATTTT,CASSYTTGSDQPQHF
NA,TRBJ2-7,NA,TRBV6-5,TGTGCCAGCAGTTACAACAACTACGAGCAGTACTTC,CASSYNNYEQYF
TRBD2,TRBJ2-7,once,TRBV6-5,TGTGCCAGCAAAACCTGGGGGGGAATAACCTACGAGCAGTACTTC,CASKTWGGITYEQYF
NA,TRBJ1-1,NA,TRBV18,TGTGCCAGCTCTCCAGACAGCTCAGAAGCTTTCTTT,CASSPDSSEAFF
TRBD1,TRBJ1-5,once,TRBV7-2,TGTGCCAGCAGCCCGAAAGTGACAGGGGCCCTTAGCAATCAGCCCCAGCATTTT,CASSPKVTGALSNQPQHF
TRBD1,TRBJ2-7,NA,TRBV6-1,TGTGCCAGCGGTGGTGGATTAGGGCAGGGGGCTTCCTACGAGCAGTACTTC,CASGGGLGQGASYEQYF
TRBD1,TRBJ2-7,NA,TRBV4-3,TGCGCCAGCAGCCCCGGGACAGATTTCCCCTACGAGCAGTACTTC,CASSPGTDFPYEQYF
TRBD1,TRBJ2-1,NA,TRBV5-5,TGTGCCAGCAGCTTCAACAGGGGGGCCTACAATGAGCAGTTCTTC,CASSFNRGAYNEQFF
NA,TRBJ1-1,NA,TRBV5-4,TGTGCCAGCTTACGGGGCACTGAAGCTTTCTTT,CASLRGTEAFF
TRBD1,TRBJ1-2,NA,TRBV28,TGTGCCAGCAGTTTGATCGCAGGGGGACGGGGCTACACCTTC,CASSLIAGGRGYTF
TRBD2,TRBJ2-1,once,TRBV4-3,TGCGCCAGCAGCCACACCCGTCTAGCGGGAGGGAGCTCCTACAATGAGCAGTTCTTC,CASSHTRLAGGSSYNEQFF
NA,TRBJ2-5,NA,TRBV7-3,TGTGCCAGCAGCCCCTCCTCGGGAGCTACGGAGACCCAGTACTTC,CASSPSSGATETQYF
TRBD1,TRBJ1-2,NA,TRBV15,TGTGCCACCAGCAGAGTGCGGGACAGGGTACGCTACACCTTC,CATSRVRDRVRYTF
TRBD1,TRBJ2-1,NA,TRBV18,TGTGCCAGCTCACCACTATCCGGACAGGGTCCCAATGAGCAGTTCTTC,CASSPLSGQGPNEQFF
NA,TRBJ1-6,NA,TRBV3-1/TRBV3-2,TGTGCCAGCAGCCAGGACAGTAGTAATTCACCCCTCCACTTT,CASSQDSSNSPLHF
NA,TRBJ1-1,NA,TRBV4-2,TGTGCCAGCAGCCAAGATCGCAGGGCCGGTCGTGAAGCTTTCTTT,CASSQDRRAGREAFF
NA,TRBJ2-1,NA,TRBV4-3,TGCGCCAGCAGCCAAGAGGGGCGAAGCTCCTACAATGAGCAGTTCTTC,CASSQEGRSSYNEQFF